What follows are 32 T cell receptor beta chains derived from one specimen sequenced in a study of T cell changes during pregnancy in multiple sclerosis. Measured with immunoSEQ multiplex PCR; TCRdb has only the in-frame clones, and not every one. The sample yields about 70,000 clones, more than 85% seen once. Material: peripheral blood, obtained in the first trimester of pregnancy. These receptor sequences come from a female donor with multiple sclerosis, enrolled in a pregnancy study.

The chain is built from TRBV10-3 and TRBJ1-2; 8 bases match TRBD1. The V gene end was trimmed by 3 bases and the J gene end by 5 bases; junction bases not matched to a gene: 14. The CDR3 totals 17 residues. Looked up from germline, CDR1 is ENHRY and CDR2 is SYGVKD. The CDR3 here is CAISDLLAGGRGYGYTF. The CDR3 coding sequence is TGTGCCATCAGTGACCTCCTTGCAGGGGGCCGGGGGTATGGCTACACCTTC.

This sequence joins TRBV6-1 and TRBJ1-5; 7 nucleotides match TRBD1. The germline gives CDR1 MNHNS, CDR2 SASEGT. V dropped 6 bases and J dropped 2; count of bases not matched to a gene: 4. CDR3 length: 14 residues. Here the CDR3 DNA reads TGTGCCAGCAGACTCACAGGGGGCAATCAGCCCCAGCATTTT. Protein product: CASRLTGGNQPQHF.

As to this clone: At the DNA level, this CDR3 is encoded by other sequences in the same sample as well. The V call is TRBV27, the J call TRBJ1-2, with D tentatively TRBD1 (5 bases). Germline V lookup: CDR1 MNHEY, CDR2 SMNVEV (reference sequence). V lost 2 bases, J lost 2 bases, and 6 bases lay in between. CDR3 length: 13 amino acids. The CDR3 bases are TGTGCCAGCAGTTTAAGACAGAACTATGGCTACACCTTC. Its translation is CASSLRQNYGYTF.

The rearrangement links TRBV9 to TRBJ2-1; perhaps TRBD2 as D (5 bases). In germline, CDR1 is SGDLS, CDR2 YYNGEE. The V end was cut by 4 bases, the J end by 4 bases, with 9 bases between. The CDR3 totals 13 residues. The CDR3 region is CASSPGIYNEQFF. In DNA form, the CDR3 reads TGTGCCAGCAGCCCCGGGATATACAATGAGCAGTTCTTC.

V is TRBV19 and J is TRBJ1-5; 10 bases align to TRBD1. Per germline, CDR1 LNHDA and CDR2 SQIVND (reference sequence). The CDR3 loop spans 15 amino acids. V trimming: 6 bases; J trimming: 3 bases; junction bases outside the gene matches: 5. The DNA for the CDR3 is TGTGCCAGTAGGCGACAGGGGGCCCTCAATCAGCCCCAGCATTTT. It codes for CASRRQGALNQPQHF.

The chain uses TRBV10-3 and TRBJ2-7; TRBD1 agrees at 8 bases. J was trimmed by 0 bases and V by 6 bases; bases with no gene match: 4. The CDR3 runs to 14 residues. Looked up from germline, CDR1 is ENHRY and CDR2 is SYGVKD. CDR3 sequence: CAISPGQDSYEQYF. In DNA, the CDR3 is TGTGCCATCAGCCCGGGACAGGACTCCTACGAGCAGTACTTC.

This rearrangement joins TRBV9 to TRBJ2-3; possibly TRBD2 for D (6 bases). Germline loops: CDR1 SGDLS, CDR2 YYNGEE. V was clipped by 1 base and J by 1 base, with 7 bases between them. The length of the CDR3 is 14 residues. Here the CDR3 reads CASSVRLGTDTQYF. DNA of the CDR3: TGTGCCAGCAGCGTACGACTAGGCACAGATACGCAGTATTTT.

The CDR3, as DNA: TGTGCCAGCAGCTTAAGCCTTACCCGTAACTATGGCTACACCTTC. It specifies CASSLSLTRNYGYTF. The V call is TRBV11-2, the J call TRBJ1-2; D not resolved. The V and J ends lost 2 bases and 1 base respectively, with 11 bases between them. The germline V gene encodes CDR1 SGHAT and CDR2 FQNNGV. This CDR3 is built from 15 residues.

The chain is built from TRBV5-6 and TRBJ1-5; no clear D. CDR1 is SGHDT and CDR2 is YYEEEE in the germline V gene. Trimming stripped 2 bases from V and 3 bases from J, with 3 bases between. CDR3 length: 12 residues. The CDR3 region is CASSFINQPQHF. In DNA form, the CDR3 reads TGTGCCAGCAGCTTCATCAATCAGCCCCAGCATTTT. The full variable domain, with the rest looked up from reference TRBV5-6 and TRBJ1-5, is DAGVTQSPTHLIKTRGQQVTLRCSPKSGHDTVSWYQQALGQGPQFIFQYYEEEERQRGNFPDRFSGHQFPNYSSELNVNALLLGDSALYLCASSFINQPQHFGDGTRLSIL.

This CDR3 reads CASSGSGGIITDTQYF. DNA of the CDR3: TGTGCCAGCAGTGGTAGCGGGGGGATAATCACAGATACGCAGTATTTT. The V gene is TRBV6-1, the J gene TRBJ2-3; TRBD2 matches at 10 bases. Germline CDR1 is MNHNS and CDR2 is SASEGT. V shed 4 bases and J 2 bases; nucleotides not matched to a gene: 6. The CDR3 spans 16 residues.

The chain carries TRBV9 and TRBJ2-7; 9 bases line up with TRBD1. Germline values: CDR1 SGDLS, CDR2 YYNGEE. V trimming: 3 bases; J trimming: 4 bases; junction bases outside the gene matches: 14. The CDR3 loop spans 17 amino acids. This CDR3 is CASSAGQGVNYRYEQYF. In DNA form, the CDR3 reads TGTGCCAGCAGCGCGGGACAGGGAGTCAACTACCGTTACGAGCAGTACTTC.

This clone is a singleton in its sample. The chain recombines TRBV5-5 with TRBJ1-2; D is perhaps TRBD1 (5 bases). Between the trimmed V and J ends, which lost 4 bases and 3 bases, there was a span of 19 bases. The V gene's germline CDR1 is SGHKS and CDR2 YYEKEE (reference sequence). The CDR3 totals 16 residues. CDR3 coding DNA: TGTGCCAGCAGCCCTACCGTGGGGGAGGCGTACTATGGCTACACCTTC. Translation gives CASSPTVGEAYYGYTF.

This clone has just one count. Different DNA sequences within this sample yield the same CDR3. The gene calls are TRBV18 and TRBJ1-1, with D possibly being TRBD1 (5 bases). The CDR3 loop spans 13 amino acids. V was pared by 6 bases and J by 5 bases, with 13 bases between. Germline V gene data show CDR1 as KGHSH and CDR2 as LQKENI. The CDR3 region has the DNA TGTGCCAGCTCCCCCTTGGGGGGTACTGAAGCTTTCTTT. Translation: CASSPLGGTEAFF.

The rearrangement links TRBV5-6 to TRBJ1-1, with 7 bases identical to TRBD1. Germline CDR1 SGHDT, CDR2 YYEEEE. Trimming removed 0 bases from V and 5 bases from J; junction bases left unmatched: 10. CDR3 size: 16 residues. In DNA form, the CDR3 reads TGTGCCAGCAGCTTGGATTGGCGGACAGGAGGGACTGAAGCTTTCTTT. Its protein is CASSLDWRTGGTEAFF.

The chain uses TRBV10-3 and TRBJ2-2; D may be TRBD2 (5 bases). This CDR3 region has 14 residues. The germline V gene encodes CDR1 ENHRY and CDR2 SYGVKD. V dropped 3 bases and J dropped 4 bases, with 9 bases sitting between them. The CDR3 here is CAISETGSTGELFF. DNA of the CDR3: TGTGCCATCAGTGAAACGGGGTCCACCGGGGAGCTGTTTTTT.

Here the CDR3 DNA reads TGCAGCGTTGTCAGGACAGGGGAGGACTATGGCTACACCTTC. Amino acids: CSVVRTGEDYGYTF. V and J are TRBV29-1 and TRBJ1-2; the match to TRBD1 covers 9 bases. The length of the CDR3 is 14 residues. Looked up from germline, CDR1 is SQVTM and CDR2 is ANQGSEA. J gave up 3 bases and V 4 bases, and 6 bases lay outside the gene matches.

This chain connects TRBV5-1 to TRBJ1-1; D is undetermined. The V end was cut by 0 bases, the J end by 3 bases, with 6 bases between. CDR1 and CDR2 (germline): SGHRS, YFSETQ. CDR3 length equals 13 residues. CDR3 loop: CASSLGSDTEAFF. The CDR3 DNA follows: TGCGCCAGCAGCTTGGGGTCAGACACTGAAGCTTTCTTT.

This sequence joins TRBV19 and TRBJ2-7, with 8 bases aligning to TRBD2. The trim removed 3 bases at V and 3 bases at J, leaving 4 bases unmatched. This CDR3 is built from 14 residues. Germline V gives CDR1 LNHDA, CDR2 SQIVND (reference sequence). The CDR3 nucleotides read TGTGCCAGTAGTATGGCGAGCGGGGGCTACGAGCAGTACTTC. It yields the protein CASSMASGGYEQYF.

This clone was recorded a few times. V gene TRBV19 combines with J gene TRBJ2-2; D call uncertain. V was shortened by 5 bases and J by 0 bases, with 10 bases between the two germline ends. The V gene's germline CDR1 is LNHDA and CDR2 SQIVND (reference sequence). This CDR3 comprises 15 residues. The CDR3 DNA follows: TGTGCCAGTAGTGTGCCAGAAGCGAACACCGGGGAGCTGTTTTTT. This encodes CASSVPEANTGELFF.

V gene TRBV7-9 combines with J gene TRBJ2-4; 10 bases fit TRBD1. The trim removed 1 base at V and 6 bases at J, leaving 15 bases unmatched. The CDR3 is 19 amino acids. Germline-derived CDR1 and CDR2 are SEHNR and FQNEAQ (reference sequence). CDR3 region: CASSLDPGWTGGFTNIQYF. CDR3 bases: TGTGCCAGCAGCTTAGACCCCGGTTGGACAGGGGGTTTCACAAACATTCAGTACTTC.

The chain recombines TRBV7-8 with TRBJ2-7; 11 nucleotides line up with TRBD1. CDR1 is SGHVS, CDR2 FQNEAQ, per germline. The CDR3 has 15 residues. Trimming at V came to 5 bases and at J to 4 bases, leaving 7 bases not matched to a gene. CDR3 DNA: TGTGCCAGCAGCCCCGGACAGGGGGCGCGGTACGAGCAGTACTTC. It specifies CASSPGQGARYEQYF.

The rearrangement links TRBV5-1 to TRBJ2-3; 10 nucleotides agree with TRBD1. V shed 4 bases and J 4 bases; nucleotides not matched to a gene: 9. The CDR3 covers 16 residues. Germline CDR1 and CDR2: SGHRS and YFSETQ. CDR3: CASSRRQGAIADTQYF. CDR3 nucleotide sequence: TGCGCCAGCAGCCGCCGACAGGGGGCGATCGCAGATACGCAGTATTTT.

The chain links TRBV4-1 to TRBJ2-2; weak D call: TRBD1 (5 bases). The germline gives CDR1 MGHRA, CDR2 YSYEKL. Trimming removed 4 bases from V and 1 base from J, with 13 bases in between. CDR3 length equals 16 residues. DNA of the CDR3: TGCGCCAGCAGCCCCAACGCAGGGAAGAACACCGGGGAGCTGTTTTTT. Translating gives CASSPNAGKNTGELFF.

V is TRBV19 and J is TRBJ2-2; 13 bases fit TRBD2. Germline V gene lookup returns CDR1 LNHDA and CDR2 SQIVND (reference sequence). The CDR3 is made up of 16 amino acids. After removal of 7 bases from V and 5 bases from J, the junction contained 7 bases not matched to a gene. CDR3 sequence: CASIRTSGSRTGELFF. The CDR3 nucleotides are TGTGCCAGTATTCGGACTAGCGGGAGTCGGACCGGGGAGCTGTTTTTT. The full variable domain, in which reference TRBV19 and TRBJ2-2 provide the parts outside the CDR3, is DGGITQSPKYLFRKEGQNVTLSCEQNLNHDAMYWYRQDPGQGLRLIYYSQIVNDFQKGDIAEGYSVSREKKESFPLTVTSAQKNPTAFYLCASIRTSGSRTGELFFGEGSRLTVL.

The CDR3 sequence is CASSQVAGGNIQYF. The CDR3, as DNA: TGCGCCAGCAGCCAAGTAGCGGGTGGGAACATTCAGTACTTC. V and J are TRBV4-1 and TRBJ2-4; 7 bases line up with TRBD2. Per the germline V gene, CDR1 is MGHRA and CDR2 is YSYEKL. Losses at the gene ends were 1 base for V and 7 bases for J; bases not matched to a gene: 4. The CDR3 covers 14 residues.

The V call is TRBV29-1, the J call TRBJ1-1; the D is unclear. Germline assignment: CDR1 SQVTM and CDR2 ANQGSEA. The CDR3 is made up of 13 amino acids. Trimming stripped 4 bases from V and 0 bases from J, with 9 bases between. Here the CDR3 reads CSVVRPMNTEAFF. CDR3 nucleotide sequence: TGCAGCGTTGTGCGGCCTATGAACACTGAAGCTTTCTTT.

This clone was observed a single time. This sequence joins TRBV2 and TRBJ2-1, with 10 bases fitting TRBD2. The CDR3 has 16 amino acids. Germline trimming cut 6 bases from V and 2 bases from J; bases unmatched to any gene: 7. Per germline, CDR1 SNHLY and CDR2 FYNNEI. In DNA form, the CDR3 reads TGTGCCAGCAGGACCGCCGGGACTAGCGCCTACAATGAGCAGTTCTTC. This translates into CASRTAGTSAYNEQFF.

The CDR3 reads CASSEGLAGVDEQYF. In DNA form, the CDR3 reads TGCGCCAGCAGTGAGGGGCTAGCGGGAGTGGACGAGCAGTACTTC. The chain has TRBV10-1 and TRBJ2-7; 10 bases match TRBD2. The germline V gene encodes CDR1 WNHNN and CDR2 SYGVQD (reference sequence). This CDR3 is built from 15 residues. The junction had 6 bases not matched to a gene; V was cut back by 2 bases and J by 5 bases.

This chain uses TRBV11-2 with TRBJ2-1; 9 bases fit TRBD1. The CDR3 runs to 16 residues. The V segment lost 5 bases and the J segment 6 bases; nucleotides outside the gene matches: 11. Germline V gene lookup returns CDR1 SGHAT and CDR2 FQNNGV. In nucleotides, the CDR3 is TGTGCCAGCAGCCCCGGGTGGGGGACAGGGCTCAATGAGCAGTTCTTC. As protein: CASSPGWGTGLNEQFF.

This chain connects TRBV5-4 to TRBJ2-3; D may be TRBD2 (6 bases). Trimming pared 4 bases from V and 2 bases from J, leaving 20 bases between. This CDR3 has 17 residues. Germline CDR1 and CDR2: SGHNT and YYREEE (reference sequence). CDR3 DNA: TGTGCCAGCAGCCTTTCTCTCGGGGGAAGGAACACAGATACGCAGTATTTT. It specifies CASSLSLGGRNTDTQYF.

This CDR3 is CAIKGGAGPYEQYF. The CDR3 DNA reads as TGTGCCATCAAGGGGGGAGCGGGACCCTACGAGCAGTACTTC. The chain joins TRBV10-3 to TRBJ2-7; D is possibly TRBD2 (7 bases). Germline V gives CDR1 ENHRY, CDR2 SYGVKD. Deletions cut 7 bases from V and 2 bases from J, with 15 bases between. The CDR3 is made up of 14 amino acids.

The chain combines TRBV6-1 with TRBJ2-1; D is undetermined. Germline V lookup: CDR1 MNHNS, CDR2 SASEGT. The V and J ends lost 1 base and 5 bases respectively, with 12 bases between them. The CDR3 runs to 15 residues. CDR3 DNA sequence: TGTGCCAGCAGTGAAGACCCGGGTCGCCACAATGAGCAGTTCTTC. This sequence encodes CASSEDPGRHNEQFF.